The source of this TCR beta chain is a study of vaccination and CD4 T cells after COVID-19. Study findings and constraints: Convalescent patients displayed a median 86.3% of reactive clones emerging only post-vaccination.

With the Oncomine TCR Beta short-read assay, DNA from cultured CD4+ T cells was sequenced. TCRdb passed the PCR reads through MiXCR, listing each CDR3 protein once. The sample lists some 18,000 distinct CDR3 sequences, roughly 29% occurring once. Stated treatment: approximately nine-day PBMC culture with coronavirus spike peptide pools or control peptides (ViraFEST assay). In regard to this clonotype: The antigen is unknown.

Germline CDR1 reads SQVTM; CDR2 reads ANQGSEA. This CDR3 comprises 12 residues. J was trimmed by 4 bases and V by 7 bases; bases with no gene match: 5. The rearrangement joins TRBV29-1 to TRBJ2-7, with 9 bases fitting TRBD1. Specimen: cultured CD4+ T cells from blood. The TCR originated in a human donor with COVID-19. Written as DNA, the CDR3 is TGCAGCGCCGGGACAGGGATTTACGAGCAGTACTTC. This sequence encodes CSAGTGIYEQYF.